This TCR beta chain was identified during a study of T cell responses to AZD1222 COVID-19 vaccine. Study findings and constraints: White British donors predominated, females outnumbered males, and clonal diversity was possibly underestimated. It was only a handful of AZD1222 recipients who were seropositive at baseline. Elevations in Spike-specific TCR breadth and depth followed administration of two AZD1222 doses.

Points on this clone: No antigen is known for it.

Measured with immunoSEQ multiplex PCR; TCRdb has only the in-frame clones, and not every one. Among roughly 180,000 clones listed, 92% were seen once. Per the germline V gene, CDR1 is SGHAT and CDR2 is FQNNGV. Trimming pared 1 base from V and 0 bases from J, leaving 10 bases between. The CDR3 length is 16 residues. This TCR derives from an adult who received the AZD1222 COVID-19 vaccine. This sequence joins TRBV11-2 and TRBJ2-1; D not resolved. This sample comprised peripheral blood, obtained 28 days after the second AZD1222 dose. The CDR3 region is CASSLGGYTSYNEQFF. The CDR3 DNA sequence: TGTGCCAGCAGCTTAGGCGGCTATACCTCCTACAATGAGCAGTTCTTC.